The 14 T cell receptor beta chains below all came from one sample that was sequenced in a study of beta chain features in type 1 diabetes. The sequenced template was cDNA made from the entire isolated RNA. Sequencing used immunoSEQ multiplex PCR; TCRdb keeps in-frame clones, though not all of them. The repertoire includes 450,000 to 550,000 clones, about 30% of them detected once, and roughly 0.066% sits in the top ten. Sample: naive CD4+ T cells from blood. The receptors originated from a man younger than 35 in good health.

The J gene is TRBJ2-5, the V gene TRBV7-8; D gene uncertain. V lost 6 bases and J lost 5, with 16 bases in between. The CDR3 contains 14 residues. Germline V gives CDR1 SGHVS, CDR2 FQNEAQ. The CDR3 is CASRPTRVGETQYF. DNA of the CDR3: TGTGCCAGCAGACCGACAAGGGTGGGGGAGACCCAGTACTTC.

This clone was observed a few times. The V call is TRBV9, the J call TRBJ2-1, with 10 positions matching TRBD2. CDR3 length equals 14 residues. CDR1 is SGDLS and CDR2 is YYNGEE in the germline V gene. With V trimmed by 3 bases and J by 9 bases, 6 bases remained unmatched. DNA of the CDR3: TGTGCCAGCAGCGCGGGACTAGCGATGGCTGAGCAGTTCTTC. Translation gives CASSAGLAMAEQFF.

This clone was detected a few times. This chain connects TRBV15 to TRBJ2-1; D gene ambiguous. Trimming removed 3 bases from V and 2 bases from J, with 14 bases in between. The CDR3 totals 16 residues. CDR1 LNHNV and CDR2 YYDKDF come from the germline V gene (reference sequence). The CDR3 DNA is TGTGCCACCAGCAGGGTCGACTTCCCGACCTACAATGAGCAGTTCTTC. This gives the protein CATSRVDFPTYNEQFF.

The gene calls are TRBV7-2 and TRBJ2-7; the match to TRBD1 covers 9 bases. CDR1 is SGHTA and CDR2 is FQGNSA in the germline V gene. This CDR3 is built from 15 residues. V trimming: 7 bases; J trimming: 0 bases; junction bases outside the gene matches: 7. The CDR3 spells CASIPDRGFSYEQYF. The CDR3 DNA reads as TGTGCCAGCATCCCTGACAGGGGGTTCTCCTACGAGCAGTACTTC.

This clone has a single count. The genes are TRBV5-4 and TRBJ1-2; D call uncertain. V was shortened by 2 bases and J by 2 bases, with 7 bases between the two germline ends. Germline-derived CDR1 and CDR2 are SGHNT and YYREEE (reference sequence). CDR3 size: 13 residues. CDR3 amino acids: CASSFKGNYGYTF. Here the CDR3 DNA reads TGTGCCAGCAGCTTTAAAGGGAACTATGGCTACACCTTC.

This chain joins TRBV5-4 and TRBJ2-3, with 7 bases aligning to TRBD1. V lost 4 bases and J lost 6; bases outside the gene matches: 5. The germline V gene has CDR1 SGHNT and CDR2 YYREEE (reference sequence). The CDR3 is 13 residues long. The CDR3 loop is CASSKDRADTQYF. The CDR3 nucleotides are TGTGCCAGCAGCAAAGACAGGGCTGATACGCAGTATTTT.

The chain employs TRBV18 and TRBJ2-1; no firm D call. CDR3 length equals 15 residues. V was clipped by 6 bases and J by 5 bases, with 17 bases between them. From germline, CDR1 is KGHSH and CDR2 LQKENI. The CDR3 DNA is TGTGCCAGCTCCCCCCTGTCCCCTGCAGACAATGAGCAGTTCTTC. It codes for CASSPLSPADNEQFF.

A few counts support this clone. V usage is TRBV5-4 and J usage is TRBJ2-3; D might be TRBD2 (7 bases). CDR3 size: 15 residues. V was shortened by 7 bases and J by 5 bases, with 20 bases between the two germline ends. Germline lookup yields CDR1 SGHNT and CDR2 YYREEE (reference sequence). The CDR3 reads CASRGGAMQLDTQYF. CDR3 nucleotides: TGTGCCAGCCGAGGGGGGGCCATGCAATTAGATACGCAGTATTTT.

This clone showed up just a few times. This rearrangement joins TRBV19 to TRBJ2-1; 10 bases map to TRBD2. Per the germline V gene, CDR1 is LNHDA and CDR2 is SQIVND (reference sequence). The CDR3 is 14 residues long. With 10 bases clipped from V and 4 bases from J, the junction kept 7 bases outside the gene matches. The CDR3, as DNA: TGTGCCACTAAAGGACTAGCGGTATACAATGAGCAGTTCTTC. It yields the protein CATKGLAVYNEQFF.

This clone was seen a handful of times. J is TRBJ2-1 and V is TRBV4-3; D is perhaps TRBD1 (7 bases). The CDR3 length is 13 residues. CDR1 LGHNA and CDR2 YSLEER come from the germline V gene. V dropped 4 bases and J dropped 6 bases, with 10 bases sitting between them. CDR3 residues: CASSLQGGNEQFF. In DNA, the CDR3 is TGCGCCAGCAGCCTGCAGGGGGGCAATGAGCAGTTCTTC.

The chain joins TRBV29-1 to TRBJ2-1, with 9 nucleotides matching TRBD2. The germline V gene has CDR1 SQVTM and CDR2 ANQGSEA. The CDR3 runs 14 residues. V gave up 4 bases and J gave up 9 bases; unmatched junction bases: 10. The CDR3 DNA sequence: TGCAGCGTTGTACGACTAGCGGTAAACGTTGAGCAGTTCTTC. Its translation: CSVVRLAVNVEQFF.

This clone was seen more than once but under ten times. V and J are TRBV5-4 and TRBJ1-2; D is possibly TRBD1 (5 bases). Between the trimmed V and J ends, which lost 0 bases and 4 bases, there was a span of 7 bases. Germline V gives CDR1 SGHNT, CDR2 YYREEE (reference sequence). The CDR3 is made up of 13 amino acids. The CDR3 coding sequence is TGTGCCAGCAGCTTGGCTGGGGGCTATGGCTACACCTTC. It specifies CASSLAGGYGYTF.

J is TRBJ2-7 and V is TRBV29-1; TRBD1 agrees at 9 bases. This CDR3 contains 13 residues. Unmatched junction bases numbered 7, after V lost 6 bases and J lost 4 bases. Germline V gives CDR1 SQVTM, CDR2 ANQGSEA. As DNA, the CDR3 is TGCAGCGTCACCGGGACAGGGAAGTACGAGCAGTACTTC. Its protein is CSVTGTGKYEQYF.

The chain is built from TRBV19 and TRBJ2-7; TRBD2 matches at 11 bases. The CDR3 loop spans 13 amino acids. Germline V gene data show CDR1 as LNHDA and CDR2 as SQIVND (reference sequence). With 10 bases clipped from V and 1 base from J, the junction kept 3 bases outside the gene matches. Here the CDR3 reads CATRLAGSYEQYF. Written as DNA, the CDR3 is TGTGCCACCCGACTAGCGGGATCCTACGAGCAGTACTTC.